This T cell receptor (beta chain) was identified in a study of PD-L1 blockade in urothelial cancer. TCRdb's table, derived via immunoSEQ multiplex PCR, lists solely in-frame clones and lacks some. The table records roughly 52,000 clones, 79% of them present only once. CDR3 length: 18 residues. J gave up 0 bases and V 3 bases, and 9 bases lay outside the gene matches. Per the germline V gene, CDR1 is KGHSH and CDR2 is LQKENI. This sample's time point: pretreatment peripheral blood. The receptor was derived from a man in his sixties or seventies with urothelial cancer. The sample here was PBMCs, taken around atezolizumab (anti-PD-L1) treatment. The chain links TRBV18 to TRBJ2-1; 9 positions match TRBD2. The CDR3 DNA is TGTGCCAGCTCACCGAGGCTAGCGGGGTCTGGCTCCTACAATGAGCAGTTCTTC. Translated, it gives CASSPRLAGSGSYNEQFF.